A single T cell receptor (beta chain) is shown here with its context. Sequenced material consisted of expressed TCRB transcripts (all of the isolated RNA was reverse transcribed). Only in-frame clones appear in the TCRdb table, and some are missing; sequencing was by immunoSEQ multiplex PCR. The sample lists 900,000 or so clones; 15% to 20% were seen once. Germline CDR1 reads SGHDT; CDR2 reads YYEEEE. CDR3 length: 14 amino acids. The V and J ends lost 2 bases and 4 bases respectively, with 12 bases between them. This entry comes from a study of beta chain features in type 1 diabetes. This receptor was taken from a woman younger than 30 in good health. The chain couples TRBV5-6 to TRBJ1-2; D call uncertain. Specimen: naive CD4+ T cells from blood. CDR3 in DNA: TGTGCCAGCAGCTTAAGTGTTGCGGGCTATGGCTACACCTTC. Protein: CASSLSVAGYGYTF.